Listed below are T cell receptor beta chains from one sample, sequenced in a study of blood T cells in healthy people across ages. From the 5' RACE reads, TCRdb called clonotypes with MiXCR, one entry per CDR3 protein. The table records around 1.7 million distinct CDR3 sequences, 25% to 30% of them present only once. The sequencing input was blood. The receptors originated from a woman aged 30 to 39 in good health. Each CDR3 is given with its conserved first and last residue. D genes are given only for firm matches. Size tells how often a clone was seen (once, few, many) or the class of an expanded clone, and some rows leave it out.

V	D	J	size	DNA	CDR3
TRBV29-1	TRBD1	TRBJ1-1	few	TGCAGCGTAGTCCGGACAGGGTTCGAGGGTGAAGCTTTCTTT	CSVVRTGFEGEAFF
TRBV10-3	NA	TRBJ2-7	many	TGTGCCATGGGGTCGAAGGCTGAGCAGTACTTC	CAMGSKAEQYF
TRBV14	NA	TRBJ2-7	few	TGTGCCAGCAGCCGTCTGGGTCCGCCCTACGAGCAGTACTTC	CASSRLGPPYEQYF
TRBV18	NA	TRBJ2-4	few	TGTGCCAGCTCACCACCCGGCAACTTCAAAAACATTCAGTACTTC	CASSPPGNFKNIQYF
TRBV29-1	NA	TRBJ2-1	NA	TGCAGCGCGGCGGGACGGGTTCAAGAGACCCAGTTCTTC	CSAAGRVQETQFF
TRBV6-6	NA	TRBJ1-5	NA	TGTGCCAGCAGTTCACACCAGGATAGCAATCAGCCCCAGCATTTT	CASSSHQDSNQPQHF
TRBV12-3/TRBV12-4	TRBD1	TRBJ1-4	few	TGTGCCAGCACCCAGACAGGGGGTAATGAAAAACTGTTTTTT	CASTQTGGNEKLFF
TRBV7-2	NA	TRBJ1-5	NA	TGTGCCAGCAGAACGACAGCAACTAGCAATCAGCCCCAGCATTTT	CASRTTATSNQPQHF
TRBV3-1	NA	TRBJ1-4	NA	TGTGCCAGCAGCCTACGCCAGGGGCTGGGTGAAAAACTGTTTTTT	CASSLRQGLGEKLFF
TRBV29-1	NA	TRBJ2-5	many	TGCAGCGTTGGAAGCCAAGAGACCCAGTACTTC	CSVGSQETQYF
TRBV5-1	NA	TRBJ2-1	few	TGCGCCAGCAGCTCGGCGCTTGGCGGGAACAATGAGCAGTTCTTC	CASSSALGGNNEQFF
TRBV28	NA	TRBJ1-2	once	TGTGCCAGCAGTCTCCCCGGGACCCCCTATGGCTACACCTTC	CASSLPGTPYGYTF
TRBV20-1	TRBD1	TRBJ1-6	NA	TGCAGTGCTAGTAAGGGGGCGCAGTCTTCACCCCTCCACTTT	CSASKGAQSSPLHF
TRBV12-3/TRBV12-4	NA	TRBJ2-7	NA	TGTGCCAGCAGTTTAGCGCTTGGTGGGGGGCCCGGTATAGAGCAGTACTTC	CASSLALGGGPGIEQYF